This entry lists 8 T cell receptor beta chains sequenced from one sample in a study of cytomegalovirus exposure and HLA in healthy donors. The PCR ran on 60 Vbeta and 13 Jbeta primers. Libraries were prepared by immunoSEQ multiplex PCR; TCRdb keeps only in-frame clonotypes and omits some of them. The profile shows about 130,000 clones, 78% of them singletons. What was sequenced was PBMCs. Receptor source: a female donor in good health and CMV-seronegative.

The chain recombines TRBV7-9 with TRBJ1-4; a possible D gene is TRBD1 (5 bases). The V end was cut by 5 bases, the J end by 11 bases, with 21 bases between. The germline V gene has CDR1 SEHNR and CDR2 FQNEAQ (reference sequence). The CDR3 is 15 residues long. The CDR3 DNA reads as TGTGCCAGCAGCCCCAGGGACTTCCTTAATGGGAAACTGTTTTTT. The encoded protein is CASSPRDFLNGKLFF.

The J gene is TRBJ2-1, the V gene TRBV5-4, with TRBD1 matching 7 bases. This CDR3 is 16 amino acids long. Germline V gives CDR1 SGHNT, CDR2 YYREEE (reference sequence). The ends lost 0 bases at V and 1 base at J; junction bases unmatched: 4. The CDR3 spells CASSLAAGGSYNEQFF. For the CDR3, the DNA is TGTGCCAGCAGCTTGGCTGCAGGGGGTTCCTACAATGAGCAGTTCTTC.

The J gene is TRBJ2-7, the V gene TRBV6-5, with no clear D. CDR1 is MNHEY and CDR2 is SVGAGI in the germline V gene. Deletions cut 6 bases from V and 2 bases from J, with 17 bases between. There are 15 residues in the CDR3. In nucleotides, the CDR3 is TGTGCCAGCAGCCCGACACACTCCATCCCCTACGAGCAGTACTTC. Protein product: CASSPTHSIPYEQYF.

This rearrangement joins TRBV6-1 to TRBJ2-2; possibly TRBD2 for D (7 bases). V gave up 6 bases and J gave up 6 bases, with 17 bases separating them. This CDR3 region has 15 residues. Germline CDR1 MNHNS, CDR2 SASEGT. The CDR3 DNA follows: TGTGCCAGCAGGGCCGGGGGGCCGATTCCCGGGGAGCTGTTTTTT. It encodes CASRAGGPIPGELFF.

This clone was seen a handful of times. V usage is TRBV7-9 and J usage is TRBJ1-1; a possible D gene is TRBD1 (5 bases). The CDR3 is 16 residues long. Trimming removed 2 bases at V and 4 bases at J, with 17 bases between. Germline CDR1 SEHNR, CDR2 FQNEAQ (reference sequence). The CDR3 DNA follows: TGTGCCAGCAGCTTATATCGGACAACTCGAATCACTGAAGCTTTCTTT. This encodes CASSLYRTTRITEAFF.

V and J are TRBV15 and TRBJ1-4; TRBD1 matches 8 bases. J lost 0 bases, V lost 1 base, and 1 base had no gene match. Per the germline V gene, CDR1 is LNHNV and CDR2 is YYDKDF (reference sequence). CDR3 length: 16 residues. CDR3 bases: TGTGCCACCAGCAGAGGACAGGGGACAACTAATGAAAAACTGTTTTTT. Its protein product is CATSRGQGTTNEKLFF.

This chain connects TRBV7-3 to TRBJ1-3; D call uncertain. The germline gives CDR1 SGHTA, CDR2 FQGTGA. This CDR3 contains 13 residues. V was shortened by 2 bases and J by 8 bases, with 10 bases between the two germline ends. For the CDR3, the DNA is TGTGCCAGCAGCTTAGAGCGGGGTCACACCATATATTTT. Translating it yields CASSLERGHTIYF.

This chain uses TRBV5-5 with TRBJ2-7, with TRBD2 matching 8 bases. Germline V gene data show CDR1 as SGHKS and CDR2 as YYEKEE (reference sequence). V lost 4 bases to trimming and J lost 3 bases; unmatched junction nucleotides: 9. The CDR3 is 15 amino acids. CDR3 nucleotides: TGTGCCAGCAGCAGGGGAACGGGAGGGTTCTACGAGCAGTACTTC. It encodes CASSRGTGGFYEQYF. The full variable domain, completed using reference TRBV5-5 and TRBJ2-7, is DAGVTQSPTHLIKTRGQQVTLRCSPISGHKSVSWYQQVLGQGPQFIFQYYEKEERGRGNFPDRFSARQFPNYSSELNVNALLLGDSALYLCASSRGTGGFYEQYFGPGTRLTVT.